The 14 T cell receptor beta chains in this list originate from one sample, sequenced in a study of a mutant IDH1 vaccine in newly diagnosed glioma. The antigens for these receptors are not known. TCRdb's copy holds only in-frame clones and misses some; the assay was immunoSEQ multiplex PCR. The sample contains tens of thousands of clones, 65% to 85% of which appear only once. As for time point: week 5, during vaccination. The vaccine gave 300 ug of a 20-mer mutant IDH1 peptide subcutaneously per dose. The sample consisted of PBMCs, taken from a glioma patient whose treatment included an IDH1 peptide vaccine. Receptors were obtained from a man between 40 and 49 years old with glioma. Some clones in this sample may be carry-over from other donors' samples.

The rearrangement joins TRBV2 to TRBJ2-7; 9 bases agree with TRBD2. This CDR3 comprises 13 residues. J gave up 10 bases and V 6 bases, and 10 bases lay outside the gene matches. Germline V gene data show CDR1 as SNHLY and CDR2 as FYNNEI. CDR3 sequence: CASRVGLAGSQYF. In DNA form, the CDR3 reads TGTGCCAGCAGGGTGGGGCTAGCGGGATCCCAGTACTTC.

This clone showed up just once. The gene calls are TRBV5-1 and TRBJ2-3; 8 bases are shared with TRBD1. V trimming: 4 bases; J trimming: 0 bases; junction bases outside the gene matches: 4. The CDR3 is 15 residues long. Germline V CDR1 and CDR2: SGHRS, YFSETQ. CDR3 residues: CASSGWDRSTDTQYF. DNA for the CDR3: TGCGCCAGCAGCGGGTGGGACAGGAGCACAGATACGCAGTATTTT.

This chain joins TRBV25-1 and TRBJ2-3, with D uncertain. This CDR3 has 11 amino acids. CDR1 is MGHDK, CDR2 SYGVNS, per germline. Deletions cut 3 bases from V and 3 bases from J, with 1 base between. The CDR3 here is CASSETDTQYF. The CDR3 coding sequence is TGTGCCAGCAGTGAGACAGATACGCAGTATTTT. Full variable domain (missing parts from reference TRBV25-1 and TRBJ2-3): EADIYQTPRYLVIGTGKKITLECSQTMGHDKMYWYQQDPGMELHLIHYSYGVNSTEKGDLSSESTVSRIRTEHFPLTLESARPSHTSQYLCASSETDTQYFGPGTRLTVL.

The V call is TRBV5-6, the J call TRBJ2-2, with 9 bases matching TRBD1. Germline trimming cut 4 bases from V and 3 bases from J; bases unmatched to any gene: 4. The CDR3 sequence is 15 residues long. CDR1 is SGHDT and CDR2 is YYEEEE in the germline V gene. The CDR3 nucleotides read TGTGCCAGCAGCGGCCGGGACAGGGACACCGGGGAGCTGTTTTTT. Translation: CASSGRDRDTGELFF.

The chain employs TRBV30 and TRBJ1-1; D uncertain. From germline, CDR1 is GTSNPN and CDR2 SVGIG (reference sequence). CDR3 length: 13 amino acids. V gave up 3 bases and J gave up 1 base, with 9 bases separating them. Here the CDR3 DNA reads TGTGCCTGGAGGGGAGACTCGAACACTGAAGCTTTCTTT. Translation: CAWRGDSNTEAFF.

The V call is TRBV19, the J call TRBJ2-1; D call uncertain. This CDR3 spans 14 amino acids. The V gene lost 2 bases and the J gene lost 5 bases, with 10 bases spanning the gap. The V gene's germline CDR1 is LNHDA and CDR2 SQIVND (reference sequence). CDR3 nucleotide sequence: TGTGCCAGTAGTATATTAGGGCCCAACAATGAGCAGTTCTTC. Its protein product is CASSILGPNNEQFF.

The chain joins TRBV6-1 to TRBJ2-1, with TRBD2 matching over 10 bases. Germline trimming cut 1 base from V and 0 bases from J; bases unmatched to any gene: 9. The CDR3 covers 19 residues. Germline V CDR1 and CDR2: MNHNS, SASEGT. The chain's CDR3 is CASSEGLSGGPSSYNEQFF. Here the CDR3 DNA reads TGTGCCAGCAGTGAAGGTCTTAGCGGGGGGCCGAGCTCCTACAATGAGCAGTTCTTC.

The V and J genes are TRBV7-2 and TRBJ1-5; TRBD1 agrees at 7 bases. This CDR3 comprises 15 residues. V trimming: 5 bases; J trimming: 3 bases; junction bases outside the gene matches: 7. Germline CDR1 reads SGHTA; CDR2 reads FQGNSA. CDR3: CASSRQGLTNQPQHF. The CDR3 region has the DNA TGTGCCAGCAGCAGACAGGGCCTTACCAATCAGCCCCAGCATTTT.

The chain is built from TRBV30 and TRBJ2-1; TRBD2 agrees at 8 bases. CDR1 and CDR2 from the germline V gene are GTSNPN and SVGIG (reference sequence). The CDR3 spans 14 residues. V trimming: 0 bases; J trimming: 7 bases; junction bases outside the gene matches: 5. The CDR3, as DNA: TGTGCCTGGAGTGTAACCGGGGGGGCAAATGAGCAGTTCTTC. Residues: CAWSVTGGANEQFF. Full variable domain (missing parts from reference TRBV30 and TRBJ2-1): SQTIHQWPATLVQPVGSPLSLECTVEGTSNPNLYWYRQAAGRGLQLLFYSVGIGQISSEVPQNLSASRPQDRQFILSSKKLLLSDSGFYLCAWSVTGGANEQFFGPGTRLTVL.

This clone was recorded only once. The DNA of the CDR3 is TGTGCCACCTCCCTGCGGGTTGAATCACCCCTCCACTTT. Translation: CATSLRVESPLHF. This chain connects TRBV7-2 to TRBJ1-6; D gene unclear. The CDR3 length is 13 residues. Germline lookup yields CDR1 SGHTA and CDR2 FQGNSA. V dropped 10 bases and J dropped 10 bases, with 17 bases sitting between them.

V and J are TRBV5-1 and TRBJ2-5; 14 bases align to TRBD2. V lost 4 bases to trimming and J lost 9 bases; unmatched junction nucleotides: 17. Germline V CDR1 and CDR2: SGHRS, YFSETQ. This CDR3 is 18 amino acids long. CDR3 DNA: TGCGCCAGCAGCCTGGACCCGGGACTAGCGGGGGCTAGGGGGGCCCAGTACTTC. Protein sequence: CASSLDPGLAGARGAQYF.

This clone has just a few counts. The chain is built from TRBV5-1 and TRBJ1-1, with D perhaps matching TRBD1 (6 bases). The CDR3 runs to 13 residues. Deletions cut 4 bases from V and 0 bases from J, with 7 bases between. Germline CDR1 reads SGHRS; CDR2 reads YFSETQ. Written as DNA, the CDR3 is TGCGCCAGCAGCGGGGGCCTGAACACTGAAGCTTTCTTT. Its protein product is CASSGGLNTEAFF.

This rearrangement joins TRBV7-9 to TRBJ2-1; 11 positions match TRBD2. The trim removed 0 bases at V and 8 bases at J, leaving 12 bases unmatched. This CDR3 is 18 amino acids long. Germline values: CDR1 SEHNR, CDR2 FQNEAQ (reference sequence). CDR3 residues: CASSLARIYSGREDEQFF. In DNA form, the CDR3 reads TGTGCCAGCAGCTTAGCGCGTATATATAGCGGGAGGGAGGATGAGCAGTTCTTC.

The J gene is TRBJ1-4, the V gene TRBV4-2; possibly TRBD1 for D (6 bases). CDR3 length equals 15 residues. Trimming shortened V by 0 bases and J by 7 bases, and 12 bases separated the two germline ends. Germline lookup yields CDR1 LGHNA and CDR2 YNFKEQ. CDR3: CASSQDKEGGEKLFF. In DNA form, the CDR3 reads TGTGCCAGCAGCCAAGATAAGGAAGGGGGTGAAAAACTGTTTTTT.